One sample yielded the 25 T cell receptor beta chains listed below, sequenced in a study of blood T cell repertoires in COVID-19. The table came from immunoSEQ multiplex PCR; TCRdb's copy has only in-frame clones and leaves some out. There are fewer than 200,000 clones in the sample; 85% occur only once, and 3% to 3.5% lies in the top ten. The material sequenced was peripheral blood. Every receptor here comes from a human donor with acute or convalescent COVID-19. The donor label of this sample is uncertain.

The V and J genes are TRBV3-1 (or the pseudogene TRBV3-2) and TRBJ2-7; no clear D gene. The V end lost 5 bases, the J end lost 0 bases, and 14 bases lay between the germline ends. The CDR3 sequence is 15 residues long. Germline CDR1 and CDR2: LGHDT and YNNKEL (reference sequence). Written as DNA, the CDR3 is TGTGCCAGCAGCTACCGTGGGCTGAGCTCCTACGAGCAGTACTTC. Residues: CASSYRGLSSYEQYF.

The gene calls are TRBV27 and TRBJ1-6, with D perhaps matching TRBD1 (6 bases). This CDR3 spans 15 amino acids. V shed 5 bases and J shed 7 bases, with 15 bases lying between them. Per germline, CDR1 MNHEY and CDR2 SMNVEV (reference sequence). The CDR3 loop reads CASSPLQGRNSPLHF. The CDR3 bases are TGTGCCAGCAGTCCACTACAGGGCCGAAATTCACCCCTCCACTTT.

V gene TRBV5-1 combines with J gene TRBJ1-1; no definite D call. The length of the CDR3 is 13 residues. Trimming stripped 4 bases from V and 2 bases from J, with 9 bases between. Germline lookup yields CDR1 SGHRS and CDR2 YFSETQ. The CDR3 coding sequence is TGCGCCAGCAGCGACGCGGGAAACACTGAAGCTTTCTTT. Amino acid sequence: CASSDAGNTEAFF.

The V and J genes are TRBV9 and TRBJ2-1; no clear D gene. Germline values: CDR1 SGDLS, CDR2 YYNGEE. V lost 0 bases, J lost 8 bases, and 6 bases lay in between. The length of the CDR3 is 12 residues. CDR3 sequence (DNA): TGTGCCAGCAGCGTAGGCGTCGATGAGCAGTTCTTC. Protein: CASSVGVDEQFF.

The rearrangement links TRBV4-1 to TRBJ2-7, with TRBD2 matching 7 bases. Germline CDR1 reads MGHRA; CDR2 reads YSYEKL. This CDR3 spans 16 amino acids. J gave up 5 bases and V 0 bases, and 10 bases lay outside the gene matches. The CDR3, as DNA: TGCGCCAGCAGCCAAGAATTGGGCGGGGGAGCCCACGAGCAGTACTTC. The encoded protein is CASSQELGGGAHEQYF.

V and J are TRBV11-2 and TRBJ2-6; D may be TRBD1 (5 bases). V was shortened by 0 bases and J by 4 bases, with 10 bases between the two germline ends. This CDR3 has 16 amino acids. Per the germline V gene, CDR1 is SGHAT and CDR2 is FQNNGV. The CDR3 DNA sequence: TGTGCCAGCAGCTTAGATTTAGGGGTAGGGGCCAACGTCCTGACTTTC. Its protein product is CASSLDLGVGANVLTF.

CDR3 nucleotides: TGTGCCAGCAGTTTCGGGGGGAACACTGAAGCTTTCTTT. This gives the protein CASSFGGNTEAFF. This chain connects TRBV12-3 or TRBV12-4 to TRBJ1-1; perhaps TRBD1 as D (5 bases). CDR3 length equals 13 residues. Trimming cost V 3 bases and J 1 base, with 6 bases left between them.

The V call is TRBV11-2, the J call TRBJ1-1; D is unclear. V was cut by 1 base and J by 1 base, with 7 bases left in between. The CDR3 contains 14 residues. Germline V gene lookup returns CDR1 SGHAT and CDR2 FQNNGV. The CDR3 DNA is TGTGCCAGCAGCTTAGTCCCGGGGAACACTGAAGCTTTCTTT. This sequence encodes CASSLVPGNTEAFF.

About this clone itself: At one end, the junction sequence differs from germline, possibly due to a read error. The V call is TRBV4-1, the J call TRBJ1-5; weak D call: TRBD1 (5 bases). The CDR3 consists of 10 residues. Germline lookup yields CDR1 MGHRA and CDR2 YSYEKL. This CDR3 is CAIPETATLF. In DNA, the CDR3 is TGCGCCATCCCTGAGACAGCCACTCTTTTT.

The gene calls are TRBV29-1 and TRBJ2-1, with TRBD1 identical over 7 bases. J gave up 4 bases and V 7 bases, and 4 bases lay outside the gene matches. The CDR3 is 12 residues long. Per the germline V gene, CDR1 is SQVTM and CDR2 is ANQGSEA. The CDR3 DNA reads TGCAGCGCCTCGACAGGGTACAATGAGCAGTTCTTC. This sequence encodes CSASTGYNEQFF.

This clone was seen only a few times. CDR3: CASSLEPGSRNEQFF. Here the CDR3 DNA reads TGCGCCAGCAGCTTGGAACCAGGGTCTCGAAATGAGCAGTTCTTC. The gene calls are TRBV5-1 and TRBJ2-1, with a tentative D call TRBD1 (5 bases). The CDR3 is made up of 15 amino acids. Looked up from germline, CDR1 is SGHRS and CDR2 is YFSETQ. With 0 bases removed from V and 7 bases from J, the gap between germline ends came to 14 bases.

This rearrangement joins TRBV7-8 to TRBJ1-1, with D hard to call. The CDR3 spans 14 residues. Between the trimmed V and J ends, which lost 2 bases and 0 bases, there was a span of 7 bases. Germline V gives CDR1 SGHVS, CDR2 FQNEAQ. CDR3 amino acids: CASSLTGMNTEAFF. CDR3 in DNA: TGTGCCAGCAGCTTAACGGGGATGAACACTGAAGCTTTCTTT.

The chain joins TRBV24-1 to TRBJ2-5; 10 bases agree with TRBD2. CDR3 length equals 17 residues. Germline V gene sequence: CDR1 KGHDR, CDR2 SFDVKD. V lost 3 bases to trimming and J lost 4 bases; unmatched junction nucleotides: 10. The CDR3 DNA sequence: TGTGCCACCAGTGATCCCGCGGGAAGCGGGGGGGGAGAGACCCAGTACTTC. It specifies CATSDPAGSGGGETQYF.

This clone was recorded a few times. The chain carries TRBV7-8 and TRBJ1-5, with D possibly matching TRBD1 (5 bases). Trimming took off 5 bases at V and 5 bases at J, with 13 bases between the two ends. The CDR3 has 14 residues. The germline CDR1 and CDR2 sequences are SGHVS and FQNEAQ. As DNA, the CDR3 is TGTGCCAGCAGCCTCGCTTGGGGCTATCAGCCCCAGCATTTT. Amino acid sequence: CASSLAWGYQPQHF.

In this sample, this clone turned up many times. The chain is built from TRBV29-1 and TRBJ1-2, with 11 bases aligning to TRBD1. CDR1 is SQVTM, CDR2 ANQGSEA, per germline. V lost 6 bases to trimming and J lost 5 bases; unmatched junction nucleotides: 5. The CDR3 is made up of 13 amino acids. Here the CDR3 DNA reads TGCAGCGTGGAGGACAGGGGGCGGTATGGCTACACCTTC. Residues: CSVEDRGRYGYTF.

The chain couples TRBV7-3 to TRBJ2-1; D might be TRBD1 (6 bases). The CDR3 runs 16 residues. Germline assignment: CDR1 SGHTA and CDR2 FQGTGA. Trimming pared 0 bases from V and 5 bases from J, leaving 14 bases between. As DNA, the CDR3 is TGTGCCAGCAGCTTAACGGGCCAGACAGGCCACAATGAGCAGTTCTTC. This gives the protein CASSLTGQTGHNEQFF.

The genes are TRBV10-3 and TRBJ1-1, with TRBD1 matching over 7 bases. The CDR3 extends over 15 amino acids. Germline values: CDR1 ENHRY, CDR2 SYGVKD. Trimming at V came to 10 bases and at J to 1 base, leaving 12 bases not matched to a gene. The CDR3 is CATSKGQRTNTEAFF. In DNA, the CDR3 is TGTGCCACCTCTAAGGGACAGCGGACGAACACTGAAGCTTTCTTT.

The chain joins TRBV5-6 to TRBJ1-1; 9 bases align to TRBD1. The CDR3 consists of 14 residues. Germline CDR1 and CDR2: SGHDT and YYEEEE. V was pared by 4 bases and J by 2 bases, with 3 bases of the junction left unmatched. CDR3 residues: CASSQDRGNTEAFF. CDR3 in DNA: TGTGCCAGCAGCCAGGACAGGGGCAACACTGAAGCTTTCTTT.

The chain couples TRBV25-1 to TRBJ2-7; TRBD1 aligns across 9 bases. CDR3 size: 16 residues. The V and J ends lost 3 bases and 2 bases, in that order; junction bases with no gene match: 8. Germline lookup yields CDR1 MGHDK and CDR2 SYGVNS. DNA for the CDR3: TGTGCCAGCAGTGATGATCCCGGGACAGGGACCTACGAGCAGTACTTC. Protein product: CASSDDPGTGTYEQYF.

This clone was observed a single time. Here the CDR3 reads CASRTGGAYTGELFF. The CDR3 DNA is TGTGCCAGTAGGACGGGGGGCGCGTACACCGGGGAGCTGTTTTTT. This chain uses TRBV19 with TRBJ2-2, with TRBD2 as a possible D gene (7 bases). CDR3 length equals 15 residues. In germline, CDR1 is LNHDA, CDR2 SQIVND (reference sequence). The V gene lost 6 bases and the J gene lost 3 bases, with 14 bases spanning the gap.

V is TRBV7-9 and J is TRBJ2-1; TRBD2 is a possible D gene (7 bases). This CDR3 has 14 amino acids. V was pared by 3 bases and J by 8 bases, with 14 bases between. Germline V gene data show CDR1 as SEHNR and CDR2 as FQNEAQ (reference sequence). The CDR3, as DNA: TGTGCCAGCAGCTTCGGGGGGCGCGGTGATGAGCAGTTCTTC. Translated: CASSFGGRGDEQFF.

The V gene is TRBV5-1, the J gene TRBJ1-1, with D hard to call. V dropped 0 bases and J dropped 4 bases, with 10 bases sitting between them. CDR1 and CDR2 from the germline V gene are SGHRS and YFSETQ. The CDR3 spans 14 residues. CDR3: CASSLELAGTEAFF. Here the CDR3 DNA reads TGCGCCAGCAGCTTGGAATTAGCGGGCACTGAAGCTTTCTTT.

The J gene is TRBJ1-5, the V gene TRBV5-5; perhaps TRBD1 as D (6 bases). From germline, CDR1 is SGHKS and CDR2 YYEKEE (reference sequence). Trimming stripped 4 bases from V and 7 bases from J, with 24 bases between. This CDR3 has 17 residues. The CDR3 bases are TGTGCCAGCAGCCCCTACCTCCGGGAGGGGGTTCGACAGCCCCAGCATTTT. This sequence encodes CASSPYLREGVRQPQHF.

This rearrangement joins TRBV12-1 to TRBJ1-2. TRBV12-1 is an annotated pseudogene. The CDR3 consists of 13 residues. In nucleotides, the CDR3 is TGTGCCAGCAGCCCTGGGAGGGCGCATGGCTACACCTTC. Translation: CASSPGRAHGYTF.

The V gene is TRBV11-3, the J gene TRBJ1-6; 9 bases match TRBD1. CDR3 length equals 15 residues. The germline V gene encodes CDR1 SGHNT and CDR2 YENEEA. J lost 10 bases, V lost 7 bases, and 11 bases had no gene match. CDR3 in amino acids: CASTSWGQGTSPLHF. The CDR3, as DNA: TGTGCCAGCACCTCGTGGGGACAGGGAACGTCACCCCTCCACTTT.